Ten or more counts support the clone carrying this T cell receptor (beta chain). The DNA is left out, because the CDR3 cannot be placed on it with certainty; the CDR3 is given as TCRdb lists it. A 5'RACE template-switching step, the method used to make TCR cDNA, added a universal primer site and UMIs. TCRdb re-derived calls from the 5' RACE reads in MiXCR, one entry per CDR3 protein. The table shows 30,000 or so distinct CDR3 sequences, with 6.5% to 8.5% occurring only once. The entry originates in a study of T cells after yellow fever vaccination. Whole-study context: CD3, CD45RA, CCR7 and CD95 sorting yielded EM, EMRA, CM and Tscm memory subsets. General study points: It was the secondary response that reached its peak faster, day 5 versus 15, but it was weaker. On day 0, almost all vaccine-responding clonotypes were undetectable in sorted memory subsets.

Counting both end residues, the CDR3 totals 14 amino acids. Germline CDR1 MDHEN, CDR2 SYDVKM. The sequence derives from a man younger than 30 who received the YFV17D yellow fever vaccine. The material sequenced was PBMCs, either bulk or a sorted T-cell subset (CD4+, CD8+, memory, or dextramer-sorted; not recorded which), taken on the day of the first yellow fever vaccination. The V and J genes are TRBV28 and TRBJ2-4; the DNA was not compared with TRBD1, the D call given in the table. The CDR3 is CASSSSGQGHIQYF.